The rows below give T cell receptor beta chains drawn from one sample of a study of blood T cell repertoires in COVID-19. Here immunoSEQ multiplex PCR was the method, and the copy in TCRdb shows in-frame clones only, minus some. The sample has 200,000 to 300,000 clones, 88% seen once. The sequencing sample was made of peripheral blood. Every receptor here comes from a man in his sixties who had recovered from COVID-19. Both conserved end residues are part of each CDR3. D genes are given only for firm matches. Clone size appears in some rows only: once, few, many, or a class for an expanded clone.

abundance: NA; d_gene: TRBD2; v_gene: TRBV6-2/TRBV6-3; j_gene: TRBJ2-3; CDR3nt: TGTGCCAGCAGTTACCGTGGGACTAGCGGGGGTAATACGCAGTATTTT; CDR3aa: CASSYRGTSGGNTQYF
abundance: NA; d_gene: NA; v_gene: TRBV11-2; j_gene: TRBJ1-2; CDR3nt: TGTGCCAGCAGCTTAACTCGGGCAGGGGTGGGGTATGGCTACACCTTC; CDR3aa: CASSLTRAGVGYGYTF
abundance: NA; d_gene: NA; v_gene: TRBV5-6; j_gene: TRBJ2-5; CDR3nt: TGTGCCAGCAGCTTGGTCAGAACCGAAGAAGAGACCCAGTACTTC; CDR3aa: CASSLVRTEEETQYF
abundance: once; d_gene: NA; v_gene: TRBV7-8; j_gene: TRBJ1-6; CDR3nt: TGTGCCAGCAGCTTAGCGGGCGGGAGGAGTAGTTCACCCCTCCACTTT; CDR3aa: CASSLAGGRSSSPLHF
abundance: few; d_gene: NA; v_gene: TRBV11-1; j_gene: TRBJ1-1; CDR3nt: TGTGCCAGCAACCGGGACACCCGGAACACTGAAGCTTTCTTT; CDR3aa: CASNRDTRNTEAFF
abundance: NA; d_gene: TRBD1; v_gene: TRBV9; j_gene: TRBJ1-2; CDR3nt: TGTGCCAGCAGCGGTAACAGGGGAGCGGACTATGGCTACACCTTC; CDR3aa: CASSGNRGADYGYTF
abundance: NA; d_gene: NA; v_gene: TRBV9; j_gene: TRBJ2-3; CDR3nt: TGTGCCAGCAGCGTAGAGTCGCGGCCCGATGCAGATACGCAGTATTTT; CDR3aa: CASSVESRPDADTQYF
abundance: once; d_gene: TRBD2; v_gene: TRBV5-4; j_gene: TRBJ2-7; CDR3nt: TGTGCCAGCAGCTTGGAGCTAGCGGGGCCCCCCTACGAGCAGTACTTC; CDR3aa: CASSLELAGPPYEQYF
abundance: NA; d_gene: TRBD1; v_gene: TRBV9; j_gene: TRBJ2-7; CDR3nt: TGTGCCAGCAGCCCTGGGACAGGGGAGTCCTACGAGCAGTACTTC; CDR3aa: CASSPGTGESYEQYF
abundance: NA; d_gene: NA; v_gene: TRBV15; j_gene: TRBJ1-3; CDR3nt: TGTGCCACCAGCAGAGATCGCGGAAGCTCTGGAAACACCATATATTTT; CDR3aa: CATSRDRGSSGNTIYF
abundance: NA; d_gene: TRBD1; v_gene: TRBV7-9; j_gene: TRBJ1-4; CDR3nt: TGTGCCAGCAGCCCTTATTCACAGGGGGCGGAGGAAAAACTGTTTTTT; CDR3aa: CASSPYSQGAEEKLFF
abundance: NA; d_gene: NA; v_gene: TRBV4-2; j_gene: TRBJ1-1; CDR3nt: TGTGCCAGCAGCCCTTTACAGGCGAACACTGAAGCTTTCTTT; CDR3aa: CASSPLQANTEAFF
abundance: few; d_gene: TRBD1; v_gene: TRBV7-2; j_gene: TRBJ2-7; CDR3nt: TGTGCCAGCAGCCCCCGGACCGGGACAGCCTCAGAGCAGTACTTC; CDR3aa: CASSPRTGTASEQYF
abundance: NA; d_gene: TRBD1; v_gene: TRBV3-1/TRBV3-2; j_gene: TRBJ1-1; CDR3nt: TGTGCCAGCAGCCAACGACAGGGGGCGGCAGCTTTCTTT; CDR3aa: CASSQRQGAAAFF
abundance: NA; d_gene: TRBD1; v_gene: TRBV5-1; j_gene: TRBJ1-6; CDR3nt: TGCGCCAGCAGCAAAGGGACAGGTCCTAATTCACCCCTCCACTTT; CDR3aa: CASSKGTGPNSPLHF
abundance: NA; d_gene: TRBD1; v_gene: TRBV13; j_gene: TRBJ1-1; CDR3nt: TGTGCCACCAGGGGGCTCTTGAACACTGAAGCTTTCTTT; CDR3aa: CATRGLLNTEAFF
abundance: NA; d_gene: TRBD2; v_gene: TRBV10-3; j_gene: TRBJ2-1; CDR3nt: TGTGCCATCAGTGAGTCGGAGCGGGGGGGCCGGCAGTTCTTC; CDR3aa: CAISESERGGRQFF
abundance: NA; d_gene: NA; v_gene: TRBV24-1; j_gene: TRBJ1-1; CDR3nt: TGTGCCACCAGTGGAGCGATGAACACTGAAGCTTTCTTT; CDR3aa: CATSGAMNTEAFF
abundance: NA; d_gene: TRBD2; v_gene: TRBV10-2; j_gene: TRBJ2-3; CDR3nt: TGCGCCAGCAGTTGGACTAGCGGGGATCTAGATACGCAGTATTTT; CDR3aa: CASSWTSGDLDTQYF
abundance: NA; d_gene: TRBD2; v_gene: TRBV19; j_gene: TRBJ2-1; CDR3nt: TGTGCCAGTAGTTTAGGAAAATGGACTAGCGGGGGTAATGAGCAGTTCTTC; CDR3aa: CASSLGKWTSGGNEQFF
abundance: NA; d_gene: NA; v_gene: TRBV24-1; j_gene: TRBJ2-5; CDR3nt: TGTGCCACCAGTGATCTGAACGGGGTCGTAGAGACCCAGTACTTC; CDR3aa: CATSDLNGVVETQYF
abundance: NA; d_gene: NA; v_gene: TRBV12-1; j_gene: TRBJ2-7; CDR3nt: TGTGCCAGAACAGGACAGGACAGCCGGTACGAGCAGTACTTC; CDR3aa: CARTGQDSRYEQYF
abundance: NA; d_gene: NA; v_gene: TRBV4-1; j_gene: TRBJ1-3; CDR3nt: TGCGCCAGCACCCCGGGGGAGCTCCCGGGAAACACCATATATTTT; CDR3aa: CASTPGELPGNTIYF
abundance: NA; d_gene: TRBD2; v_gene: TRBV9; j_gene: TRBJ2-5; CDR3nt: TGTGCCAGCAGCGTAGCTGGGGCAGCTAGCGGGGGGGTCCGAGAGACCCAGTACTTC; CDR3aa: CASSVAGAASGGVRETQYF
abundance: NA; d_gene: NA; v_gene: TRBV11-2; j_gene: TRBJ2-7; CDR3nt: TGTGCCAGCAGTAGAGGGTACGAGCAGTACTTC; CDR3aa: CASSRGYEQYF
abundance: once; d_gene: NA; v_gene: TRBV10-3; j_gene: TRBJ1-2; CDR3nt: TGTGCCATCAGTGAGCGGCAGGACTATGGCTACACCTTC; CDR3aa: CAISERQDYGYTF
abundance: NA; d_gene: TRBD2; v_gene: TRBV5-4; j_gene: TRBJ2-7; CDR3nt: TGTGCCAGCAGCTTAGAACTAGCGGCCTACGAGCAGTACTTC; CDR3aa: CASSLELAAYEQYF
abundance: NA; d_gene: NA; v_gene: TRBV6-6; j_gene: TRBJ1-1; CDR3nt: TGTGCCAGCAGGCGGGACCTGATGAACACTGAAGCTTTCTTT; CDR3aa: CASRRDLMNTEAFF
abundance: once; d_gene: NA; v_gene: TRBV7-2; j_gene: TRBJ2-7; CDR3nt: TGTGCCAGCAGCCGAGATAACTCCTACGAGCAGTACTTC; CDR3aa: CASSRDNSYEQYF
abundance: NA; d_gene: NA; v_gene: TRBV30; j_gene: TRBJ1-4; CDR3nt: TGTGCCTGGAATTTGGGGTCAGGGGTAGGTGAAAAACTGTTTTTT; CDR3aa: CAWNLGSGVGEKLFF
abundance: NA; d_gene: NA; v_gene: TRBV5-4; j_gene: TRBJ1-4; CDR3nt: TGTGCCAGCAGCCTCGGACAAGATGCAACTAATGAAAAACTGTTTTTT; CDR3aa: CASSLGQDATNEKLFF
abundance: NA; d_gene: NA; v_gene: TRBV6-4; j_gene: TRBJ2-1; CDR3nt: TGTGCCAGCAGTGAAGGGGTGGCTACTGAGCAGTTCTTC; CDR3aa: CASSEGVATEQFF
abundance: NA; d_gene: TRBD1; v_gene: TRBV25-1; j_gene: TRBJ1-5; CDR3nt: TGTGCCAGCAGTGGGCAGGGGGCGCGCAATCAGCCCCAGCATTTT; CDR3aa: CASSGQGARNQPQHF
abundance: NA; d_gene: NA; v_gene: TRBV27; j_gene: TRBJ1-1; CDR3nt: TGTGCCAGCAGTTTACGGGAAGCCGTAACTGAAGCTTTCTTT; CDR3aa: CASSLREAVTEAFF
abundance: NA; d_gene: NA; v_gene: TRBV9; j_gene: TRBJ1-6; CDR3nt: TGTGCCAGCAGCGTCCTAGGGGGGGGGAACAGTAATTCACCCCTCCACTTT; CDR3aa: CASSVLGGGNSNSPLHF
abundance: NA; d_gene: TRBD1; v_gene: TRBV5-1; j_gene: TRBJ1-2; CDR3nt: TGCGCCAGCAGCCAGACAGGGGACTATGGCTACACCTTC; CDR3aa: CASSQTGDYGYTF
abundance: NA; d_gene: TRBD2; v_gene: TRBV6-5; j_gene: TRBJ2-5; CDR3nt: TGTGCCAGCAGTTTAGGACTAGCGGAGACCCAGTACTTC; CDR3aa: CASSLGLAETQYF